Only a few counts were recorded for the clone carrying this T cell receptor (beta chain). The antigen remains unidentified. Using its own MiXCR run on the reads, TCRdb lists one record per CDR3 protein. The sample lists 510,000 or so distinct CDR3 sequences; more than 20% were seen once. The data derive from a study of T cell repertoires in cytomegalovirus infection. Study findings and constraints: HLA-C-restricted CMV clonotypes gave the most frequent clonotype in two of eight donors.

The V gene lost 4 bases and the J gene lost 11 bases, with 18 bases spanning the gap. The CDR3 covers 14 residues. The chain carries TRBV12-3 or TRBV12-4 and TRBJ2-4; D is uncertain. Material: PBMCs. This sequence originates from a human donor in good health (CMV status not recorded). Some clones in this sample may be carry-over from other donors' samples. Written as DNA, the CDR3 is TGTGCCAGCAGTTCGCCCCGGAGAGACGCCTTTCAGTACTTC. Translation: CASSSPRRDAFQYF.